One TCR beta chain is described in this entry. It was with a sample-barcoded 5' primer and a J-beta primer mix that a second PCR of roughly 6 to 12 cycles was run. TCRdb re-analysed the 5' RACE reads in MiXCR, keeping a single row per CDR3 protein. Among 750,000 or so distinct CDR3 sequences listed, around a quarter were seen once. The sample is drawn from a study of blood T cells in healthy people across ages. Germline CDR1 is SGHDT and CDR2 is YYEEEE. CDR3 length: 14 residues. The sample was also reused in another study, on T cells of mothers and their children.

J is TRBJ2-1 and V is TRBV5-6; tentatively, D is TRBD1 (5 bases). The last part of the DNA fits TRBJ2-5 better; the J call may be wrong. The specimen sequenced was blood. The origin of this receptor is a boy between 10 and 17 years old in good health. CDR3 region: CASSLPGFRETQYF. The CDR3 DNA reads TGTGCCAGCAGCTTACCAGGGTTTAGAGAGACCCAGTACTTC.